This T cell receptor (beta chain) is drawn from a study of T cells in Graves' hyperthyroidism and ophthalmopathy (dated by TCRdb to the late 2010s). Some background on the complete study: Peripheral blood was collected at initial diagnosis, before any treatment. Prospective prediction of ophthalmopathy was tested in an independent validation cohort of some 20 hyperthyroidism patients and some 17 patients who later progressed to ophthalmopathy. TCR V-J signatures able to tell the groups apart were searched for in a discovery cohort of some 100 patients, of whom 43 had Graves' ophthalmopathy and about 60 had stable Graves' hyperthyroidism. After blood sampling, hyperthyroidism patients were treated with methimazole at a starting dose of 30 mg daily, and ophthalmopathy patients were treated with high-dose intravenous methylprednisolone. The 100 discovery patients were randomly split 7:3 into training and test sets. The paper reports TCR Vbeta CDR3 sequencing of 130 to 150 peripheral blood samples: over 40 ophthalmopathy, 70 to 85 hyperthyroidism and around 17 progressor patients. The study also compared thyroid tissue and blood T-cell repertoires from over 5 Graves' hyperthyroidism patients.

TCR beta CDR3 regions were amplified from RNA transcripts. For the first round of RT-PCR on the TCR CDR3, the HTBI primer set was used together with the Qiagen OneStep RT-PCR kit. The libraries were constructed in a second round of multiplex PCR and then size-selected and purified. Paired-end sequencing of the libraries was performed with 100 bp reads on an Illumina HiSeq2000. For the original study's pipeline: SOAPnuke was used to process the raw data, removing reads that contained adapters or uncalled bases, had a mean Phred below 15, or lacked an exact match to the constant primer or identifier. High-quality paired reads were merged with COPE v1.2.5, and unique nucleotide sequences were defined as clonotypes. MiTCR v1.1 was used to align clonotypes to the IMGT TRBV, TRBD and TRBJ reference segments. Only V-J combinations with frequency above 0.0001, covering 99.2% of repertoires, were analysed. A TCS score was defined as the ratio between F50 (clonal expansion) and ExV (chaos), using BLOSUM62-based TCRdist between CDR3 peptides within each V-J. Welch's t-statistics and random forest reduced some 510 V-J features to about 13, which were used in a naive Bayes classifier (R e1071). TCRdb reanalyzed the raw reads on its own, using fastp at Q25 for trimming and MiXCR for clone calling, and kept in-frame beta chains. Each record represents a unique CDR3 protein, reported with the most common genes and DNA among its rows. TCRdb, not the original authors, processed these V and J calls. For this sample there are over 700,000 distinct CDR3 sequences; around 20% appear just once. Together, the top ten hold approximately 15% of the sample.

Measured from the cysteine to the phenylalanine, the CDR3 is 15 residues long. The only DNA kept is the CDR3, 45 bases in frame from the first base. CDR1 and CDR2 are drawn from the germline V gene (reference sequence): LNHDA, SQIVND. Broader findings and caveats from the paper: Sample size was not statistically predetermined, and blinding of investigators to group allocation was not performed. In validation, the model predicted progression to ophthalmopathy with approximately 69% sensitivity and roughly 75% specificity, a median of approximately 6.7 months before onset. In cross-validation, a model built on a 13 V-J signature told ophthalmopathy apart from stable hyperthyroidism with less than 90% sensitivity and approximately 81% specificity, and in testing the same model reached 80%/75%. Blood samples also contained most of the expanded thyroid clonotypes (frequency above 0.001), which suggests that blood repertoires may reflect thyroid immune responses.

Hyperthyroidism patients were newly diagnosed, had a disease duration of under 2 months, and were aged 18 to 65 years. Exclusion was applied to patients with uncontrolled infections, other autoimmune diseases, pregnancy or lactation. Diagnoses relied on clinical symptoms, serum thyroxine and TRAb, thyroid ultrasound and orbital computed tomography. Blood from progressor patients was drawn when they were first diagnosed with hyperthyroidism, before any ophthalmopathy symptoms appeared. PBMCs were separated from 8 to 10 ml of fresh peripheral blood using Ficoll-Paque density gradient centrifugation. Progressor patients were initially diagnosed with Graves' hyperthyroidism and developed ophthalmopathy during follow-up. Total RNA was extracted with Trizol reagent, and quality was checked on an Agilent 2100 Bioanalyzer. In its sample, this clonotype was seen a few times. Its antigen remains unidentified. One end of the junction fails to match germline, which may point to a read error.

The sequencing input was blood. This TCR was recovered from a woman aged 50 to 60 with Graves' hyperthyroidism that later progressed to Graves' ophthalmopathy. The chain is made from TRBV19 and TRBJ1-1; the D gene identity is not certain. The CDR3 protein: CASGIGPPGNTEAFF. The nucleotide sequence reads TGTGCCAGTGGTATAGGGCCACCAGGGAACACTGAAGCTTTCTTT.